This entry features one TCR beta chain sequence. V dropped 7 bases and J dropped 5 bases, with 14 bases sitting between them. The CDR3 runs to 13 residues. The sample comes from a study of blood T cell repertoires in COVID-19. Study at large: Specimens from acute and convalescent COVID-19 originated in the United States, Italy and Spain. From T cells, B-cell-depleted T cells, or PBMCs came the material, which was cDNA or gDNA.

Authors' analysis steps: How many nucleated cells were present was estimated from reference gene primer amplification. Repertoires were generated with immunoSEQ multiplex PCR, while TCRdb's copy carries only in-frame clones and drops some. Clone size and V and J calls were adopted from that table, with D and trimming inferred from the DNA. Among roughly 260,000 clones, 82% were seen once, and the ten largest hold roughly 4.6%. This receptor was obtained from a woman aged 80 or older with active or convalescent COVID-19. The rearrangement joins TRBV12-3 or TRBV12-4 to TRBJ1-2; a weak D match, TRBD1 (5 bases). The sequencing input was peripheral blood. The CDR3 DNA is TGTGCCAGCAAGACGACAGTGGGGTATGGCTACACCTTC. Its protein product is CASKTTVGYGYTF.